A selection of T cell receptor beta chains follows, all from one sample in a study of T-cell memory formation after mild COVID-19. TCRdb re-called the 5' RACE reads with MiXCR, one entry per CDR3 protein. There are about 200,000 distinct CDR3 sequences in the sample; around 8.8% occur only once, and around 3.3% lies in the top ten. The source material was PBMCs or a T cell subset sorted from them (not recorded which). The receptors were sampled from a man between 18 and 35 years old who had mild COVID-19 (a few samples of this study predate the infection). Cell type and time point are not known. Both conserved end residues are part of each CDR3. The D gene is left open where the match is weak. Size is stated for part of the rows, as once, few or many counts, or as a class when the clone is expanded.

>TRBJ1-6|few|-|TRBV20-1
CSANRISYNSPLHF
TGCAGTGCGAACAGGATCTCCTATAATTCACCCCTCCACTTT
>TRBJ1-1|-|-|TRBV6-5
CASSHLSLPRRTEAFF
TGTGCCAGCAGCCACCTTTCGCTGCCACGTCGGACTGAAGCTTTCTTT
>TRBJ1-1|many|-|TRBV20-1
CSATLQGTGTEAFF
TGCAGTGCCACATTACAGGGAACGGGAACTGAAGCTTTCTTT
>TRBJ2-1|few|TRBD2|TRBV9
CASSGSGGAPYNEQFF
TGTGCCAGCAGCGGTAGCGGGGGGGCCCCCTACAATGAGCAGTTCTTC
>TRBJ1-1|many|-|TRBV12-3/TRBV12-4
CASSSRRTNTEAFF
TGTGCCAGCAGTTCTCGGCGAACGAACACTGAAGCTTTCTTT
>TRBJ1-2|once|TRBD1|TRBV15
CATSRETRDRVGYTF
TGTGCCACCAGCAGAGAAACCCGGGACAGGGTTGGCTACACCTTC
>TRBJ1-1|-|-|TRBV4-2
CASSQDPRIEAFF
TGTGCCAGCAGCCAAGATCCGCGGATCGAAGCTTTCTTT
>TRBJ1-2|few|-|TRBV12-3/TRBV12-4
CASTPGRWRGYTF
TGTGCCAGCACCCCGGGAAGGTGGCGGGGCTACACCTTC
>TRBJ2-2|-|TRBD1|TRBV12-3/TRBV12-4
CASSLRDRGRELFF
TGTGCCAGCAGTTTAAGGGACAGGGGAAGGGAGCTGTTTTTT
>TRBJ1-5|many|-|TRBV12-3/TRBV12-4
CASRRRQDQPQHF
TGTGCCAGCAGGCGCCGACAGGATCAGCCCCAGCATTTT
>TRBJ1-2|-|TRBD1|TRBV12-3/TRBV12-4
CASSLGQSYGYTF
TGTGCCAGCAGTTTGGGACAGTCGTATGGCTACACCTTC
>TRBJ1-6|many|TRBD1|TRBV3-1
CASSPRDRINSPLHF
TGTGCCAGCAGCCCCCGGGACAGGATTAATTCACCCCTCCACTTT
>TRBJ2-7|-|-|TRBV5-1
CASSSVRGPAYEQYF
TGCGCCAGCTCCTCTGTCCGCGGGCCGGCCTACGAGCAGTACTTC
>TRBJ1-5|-|-|TRBV5-1
CASSLRGADSNQPQHF
TGCGCCAGCAGCCTAAGGGGGGCAGATAGCAATCAGCCCCAGCATTTT
>TRBJ2-3|few|-|TRBV12-3/TRBV12-4
CASSLVSTLDTQYF
TGTGCCAGCAGTTTAGTTTCGACCTTAGATACGCAGTATTTT
>TRBJ2-1|-|-|TRBV6-4
CASSETAASNRNEQFF
TGTGCCAGCAGTGAAACGGCGGCCTCAAATCGCAATGAGCAGTTCTTC
>TRBJ1-1|-|-|TRBV29-1
CSAGDPEAFF
TGCAGCGCTGGGGATCCTGAAGCTTTCTTT
>TRBJ2-5|many|TRBD2|TRBV7-2
CASSPMGISGGGQETQYF
TGTGCCAGCAGCCCCATGGGGATTAGCGGGGGGGGCCAAGAGACCCAGTACTTC
>TRBJ1-1|many|-|TRBV12-3/TRBV12-4
CASSLGGNTEAFF
TGTGCCAGCAGTTTGGGAGGGAACACTGAAGCTTTCTTT
>TRBJ2-5|many|TRBD1|TRBV6-5
CASSSRYLARGQETQYF
TGTGCCAGCAGTTCAAGATACTTGGCCAGGGGGCAAGAGACCCAGTACTTC
>TRBJ1-1|many|TRBD1|TRBV5-1
CASSFMTGATEAFF
TGCGCCAGCAGCTTTATGACAGGGGCTACTGAAGCTTTCTTT
>TRBJ2-1|many|-|TRBV20-1
CSARDPRGGPYNEQFF
TGCAGTGCTAGAGATCCAAGGGGGGGCCCTTACAATGAGCAGTTCTTC
>TRBJ2-5|-|-|TRBV3-2
CASSPAGPIVGDQYF
TGTGCCAGCAGCCCGGCTGGGCCCATCGTGGGGGACCAGTACTTC
>TRBJ2-2|-|-|TRBV5-1
CARVPRAVRTPGSCFF
-
>TRBJ2-5|-|TRBD1|TRBV20-1
CSASKGQLQETQYF
TGCAGTGCTAGCAAGGGACAGTTACAAGAGACCCAGTACTTC
>TRBJ1-5|-|-|TRBV6-1
CASRSGRQSPQHF
TGTGCCAGCAGATCGGGACGACAATCGCCCCAGCATTTT
>TRBJ1-2|-|TRBD1|TRBV5-6
CASSRGQLLGYGYTF
TGTGCCAGCAGCAGGGGACAGCTACTCGGGTATGGCTACACCTTC
>TRBJ1-1|-|-|TRBV12-3/TRBV12-4
CASSSHRAVNTEAFF
TGTGCCAGCAGTTCACACAGGGCAGTGAACACTGAAGCTTTCTTT
>TRBJ2-7|-|TRBD2|TRBV7-2
CASSLSGAGIYEQYF
TGTGCCAGCAGCTTAAGCGGGGCGGGGATCTACGAGCAGTACTTC
>TRBJ2-1|-|-|TRBV29-1
CSVPGGTGYGNEQFF
TGCAGCGTCCCGGGGGGGACAGGGTACGGCAATGAGCAGTTCTTC
>TRBJ1-2|-|-|TRBV4-3
CASSQDPGTNYGYTF
TGCGCCAGCAGCCAAGATCCAGGGACTAACTATGGCTACACCTTC
>TRBJ2-3|-|-|TRBV2
CASSGRVDTQYF
TGTGCCAGCAGTGGCAGGGTCGATACGCAGTATTTT
>TRBJ2-1|few|TRBD2|TRBV5-1
CASSGTGTSGGDEQFF
TGCGCCAGCAGCGGTACCGGGACTAGCGGGGGCGATGAGCAGTTCTTC
>TRBJ2-3|few|TRBD2|TRBV4-3
CASSPLSGRGGASDTQYF
TGCGCCAGCAGCCCCCTCTCAGGTCGCGGGGGGGCGTCTGATACGCAGTATTTT
>TRBJ1-5|many|TRBD1|TRBV7-2
CASSPGQGRNQPQHF
TGTGCCAGCAGCCCGGGACAGGGAAGGAATCAGCCCCAGCATTTT
>TRBJ1-2|many|-|TRBV12-3/TRBV12-4
CASSLRGGTGYTF
TGTGCCAGCAGTTTAAGGGGGGGCACTGGCTACACCTTC
>TRBJ1-4|few|-|TRBV4-3
CASSPQAGREKLFF
TGCGCCAGCAGCCCCCAGGCGGGGCGGGAAAAACTGTTTTTT
>TRBJ2-1|many|-|TRBV5-1
CASSLAGWNNEQFF
TGCGCCAGCAGCTTGGCCGGTTGGAACAATGAGCAGTTCTTC
>TRBJ2-1|many|TRBD2|TRBV7-2
CASSLGSGESHNEQFF
TGTGCCAGCAGCTTGGGTAGCGGGGAGTCACACAATGAGCAGTTCTTC
>TRBJ2-5|many|TRBD2|TRBV4-2
CASSPGTTEETQYF
TGTGCCAGCAGCCCGGGGACTACCGAAGAGACCCAGTACTTC
>TRBJ2-3|-|TRBD2|TRBV9
CASSVEGLAGGSDTQYF
TGTGCCAGCAGCGTAGAGGGACTAGCGGGAGGTTCAGATACGCAGTATTTT
>TRBJ2-2|many|-|TRBV9
CASSIRTGGGELFF
TGTGCCAGCAGCATTCGGACCGGCGGGGGGGAGCTGTTTTTT
>TRBJ1-5|many|-|TRBV5-1
CASSLDGIENQPQHF
TGCGCCAGCAGCTTGGATGGGATCGAGAATCAGCCCCAGCATTTT
>TRBJ2-5|-|-|TRBV12-3/TRBV12-4
CASSRRAAETQYF
TGTGCCAGCAGTCGCAGGGCAGCAGAGACCCAGTACTTC
>TRBJ2-3|-|-|TRBV2
CASRDVHTQYF
TGTGCCAGCAGAGACGTACATACGCAGTATTTT
>TRBJ2-3|-|-|TRBV24-1
CATSDLGSGGRDTQYF
TGTGCCACCAGTGATTTGGGATCCGGGGGCCGTGATACGCAGTATTTT
>TRBJ2-3|-|-|TRBV7-2
CASSPGTLALDTQYF
TGTGCCAGCAGCCCCGGGACCCTGGCGTTAGATACGCAGTATTTT
>TRBJ2-2|few|-|TRBV5-1
CASSLTVTGELFF
TGCGCCAGCAGCTTGACAGTCACCGGGGAGCTGTTTTTT
>TRBJ1-2|few|-|TRBV5-4
CASSWPGWGGYTF
TGTGCCAGCAGCTGGCCCGGGTGGGGTGGCTACACCTTC
>TRBJ2-5|few|TRBD2|TRBV7-2
CASTPPAGGETQYF
TGTGCCAGCACCCCCCCGGCGGGGGGGGAGACCCAGTACTTC
>TRBJ2-2|few|-|TRBV7-9
CASLANTGELFF
TGTGCCAGCTTGGCCAACACCGGGGAGCTGTTTTTT
>TRBJ1-6|few|TRBD1|TRBV7-9
CASSQRQGPYNSPLHF
TGTGCCAGCAGCCAAAGACAGGGCCCCTATAATTCACCCCTCCACTTT
>TRBJ1-5|-|TRBD1|TRBV6-5
CASSNGQGGQPQHF
TGTGCCAGCAGTAACGGACAGGGGGGTCAGCCCCAGCATTTT
>TRBJ1-1|-|-|TRBV18
CASSADRHTEAFF
TGTGCCAGCTCGGCCGACAGACACACTGAAGCTTTCTTT